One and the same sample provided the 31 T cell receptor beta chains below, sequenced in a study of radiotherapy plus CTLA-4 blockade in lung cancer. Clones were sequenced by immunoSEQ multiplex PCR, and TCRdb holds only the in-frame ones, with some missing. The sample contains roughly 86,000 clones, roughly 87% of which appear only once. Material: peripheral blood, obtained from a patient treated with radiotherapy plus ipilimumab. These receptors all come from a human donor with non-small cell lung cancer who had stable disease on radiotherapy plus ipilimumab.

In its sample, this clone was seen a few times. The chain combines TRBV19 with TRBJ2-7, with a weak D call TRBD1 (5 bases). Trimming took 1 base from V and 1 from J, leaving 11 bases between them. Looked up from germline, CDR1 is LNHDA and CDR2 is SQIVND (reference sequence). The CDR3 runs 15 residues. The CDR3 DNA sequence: TGTGCCAGTAGTATAGTCGGACATGCGTCCTACGAGCAGTACTTC. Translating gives CASSIVGHASYEQYF.

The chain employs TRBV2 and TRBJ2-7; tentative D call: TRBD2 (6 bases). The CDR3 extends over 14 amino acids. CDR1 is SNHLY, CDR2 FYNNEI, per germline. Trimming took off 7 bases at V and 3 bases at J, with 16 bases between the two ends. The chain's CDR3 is CASTTEGRSYEQYF. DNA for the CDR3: TGTGCCAGCACCACGGAGGGAAGAAGCTACGAGCAGTACTTC.

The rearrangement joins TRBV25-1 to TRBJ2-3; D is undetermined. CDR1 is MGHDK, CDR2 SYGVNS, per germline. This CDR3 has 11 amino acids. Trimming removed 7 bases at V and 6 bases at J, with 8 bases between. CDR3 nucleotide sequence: TGTGCCAGCACAGTGAGGGATACGCAGTATTTT. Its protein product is CASTVRDTQYF. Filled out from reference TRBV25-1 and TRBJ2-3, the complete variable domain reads EADIYQTPRYLVIGTGKKITLECSQTMGHDKMYWYQQDPGMELHLIHYSYGVNSTEKGDLSSESTVSRIRTEHFPLTLESARPSHTSQYLCASTVRDTQYFGPGTRLTVL.

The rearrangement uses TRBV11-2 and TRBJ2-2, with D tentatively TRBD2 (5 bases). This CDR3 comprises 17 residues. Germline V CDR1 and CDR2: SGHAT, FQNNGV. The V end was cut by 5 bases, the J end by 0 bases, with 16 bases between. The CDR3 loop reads CASSRTTMGANTGELFF. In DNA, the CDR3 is TGTGCCAGCAGCCGGACCACGATGGGAGCGAACACCGGGGAGCTGTTTTTT.

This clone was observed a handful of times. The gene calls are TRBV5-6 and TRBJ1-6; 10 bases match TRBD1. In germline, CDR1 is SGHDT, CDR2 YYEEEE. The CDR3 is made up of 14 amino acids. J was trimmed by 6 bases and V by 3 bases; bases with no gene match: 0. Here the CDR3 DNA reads TGTGCCAGCAGCTGGGACAGGGGTAATTCACCCCTCCACTTT. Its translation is CASSWDRGNSPLHF.

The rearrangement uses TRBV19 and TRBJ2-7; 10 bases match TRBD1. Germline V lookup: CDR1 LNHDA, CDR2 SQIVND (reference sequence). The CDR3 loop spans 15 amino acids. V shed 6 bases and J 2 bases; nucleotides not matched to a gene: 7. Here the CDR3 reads CASRVQGTGAYEQYF. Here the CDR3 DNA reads TGTGCCAGTAGAGTCCAGGGGACAGGGGCCTACGAGCAGTACTTC. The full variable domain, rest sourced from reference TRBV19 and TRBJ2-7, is DGGITQSPKYLFRKEGQNVTLSCEQNLNHDAMYWYRQDPGQGLRLIYYSQIVNDFQKGDIAEGYSVSREKKESFPLTVTSAQKNPTAFYLCASRVQGTGAYEQYFGPGTRLTVT.

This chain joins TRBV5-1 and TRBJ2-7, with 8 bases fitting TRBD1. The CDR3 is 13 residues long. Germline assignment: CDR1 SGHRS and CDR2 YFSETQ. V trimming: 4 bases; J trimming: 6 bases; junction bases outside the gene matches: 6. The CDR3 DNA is TGCGCCAGCAGCGATCAGGGGGCGGGCGAGCAGTACTTC. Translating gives CASSDQGAGEQYF.

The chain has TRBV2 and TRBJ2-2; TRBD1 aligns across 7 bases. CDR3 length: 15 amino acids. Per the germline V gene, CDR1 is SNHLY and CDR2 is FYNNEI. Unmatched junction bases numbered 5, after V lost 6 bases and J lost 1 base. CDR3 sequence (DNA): TGTGCCAGCAGGACCCGGACAGGGAACACCGGGGAGCTGTTTTTT. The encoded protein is CASRTRTGNTGELFF.

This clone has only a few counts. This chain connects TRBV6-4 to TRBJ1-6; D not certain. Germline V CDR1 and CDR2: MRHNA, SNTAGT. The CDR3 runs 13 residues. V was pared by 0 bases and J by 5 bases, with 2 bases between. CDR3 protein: CASSDSDNSPLHF. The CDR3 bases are TGTGCCAGCAGTGACTCGGATAATTCACCCCTCCACTTT.

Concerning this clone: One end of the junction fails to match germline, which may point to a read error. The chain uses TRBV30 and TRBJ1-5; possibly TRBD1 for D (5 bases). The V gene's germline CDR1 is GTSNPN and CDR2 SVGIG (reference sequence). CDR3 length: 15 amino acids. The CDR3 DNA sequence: TGTGCCCGGAGTCCCCCGGACATACGCAATCAGCCCCAGCATTTT. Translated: CARSPPDIRNQPQHF.

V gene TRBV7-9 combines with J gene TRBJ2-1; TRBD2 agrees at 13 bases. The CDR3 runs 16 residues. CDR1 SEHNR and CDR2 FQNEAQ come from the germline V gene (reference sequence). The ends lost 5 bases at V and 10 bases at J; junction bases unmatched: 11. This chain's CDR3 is CASSPPGLAGAEEQFF. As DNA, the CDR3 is TGTGCCAGCAGCCCTCCCGGACTAGCGGGAGCGGAGGAGCAGTTCTTC.

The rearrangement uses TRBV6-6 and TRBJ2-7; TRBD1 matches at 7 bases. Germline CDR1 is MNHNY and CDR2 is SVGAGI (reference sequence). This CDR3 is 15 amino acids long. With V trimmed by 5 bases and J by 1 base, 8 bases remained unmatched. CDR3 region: CASSEQGDISYEQYF. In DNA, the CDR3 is TGTGCCAGCAGTGAGCAGGGGGATATTTCCTACGAGCAGTACTTC.

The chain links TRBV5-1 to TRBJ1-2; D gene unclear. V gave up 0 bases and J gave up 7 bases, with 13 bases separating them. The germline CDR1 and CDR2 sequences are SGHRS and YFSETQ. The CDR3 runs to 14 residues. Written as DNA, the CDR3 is TGCGCCAGCAGCTTGGCAGGATCTAGTGTTGGCTACACCTTC. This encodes CASSLAGSSVGYTF.

The CDR3 DNA sequence: TGTGCCAGCAGCCTAGCGGGGGGGCTTGCAGATACGCAGTATTTT. Translation: CASSLAGGLADTQYF. V and J are TRBV11-3 and TRBJ2-3; TRBD2 matches at 12 bases. The CDR3 is made up of 15 amino acids. J lost 4 bases, V lost 5 bases, and 4 bases had no gene match. Germline V gene data show CDR1 as SGHNT and CDR2 as YENEEA.

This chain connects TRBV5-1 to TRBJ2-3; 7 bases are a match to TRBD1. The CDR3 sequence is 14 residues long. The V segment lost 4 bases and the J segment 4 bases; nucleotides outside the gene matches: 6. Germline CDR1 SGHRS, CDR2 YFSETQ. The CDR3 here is CASSMTGIPDTQYF. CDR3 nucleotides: TGCGCCAGCAGCATGACAGGGATTCCAGATACGCAGTATTTT.

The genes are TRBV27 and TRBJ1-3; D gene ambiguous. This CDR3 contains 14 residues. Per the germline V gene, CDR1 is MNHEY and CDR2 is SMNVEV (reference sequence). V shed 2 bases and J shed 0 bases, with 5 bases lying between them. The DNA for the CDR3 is TGTGCCAGCAGTTTAAACCCCTCTGGAAACACCATATATTTT. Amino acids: CASSLNPSGNTIYF.

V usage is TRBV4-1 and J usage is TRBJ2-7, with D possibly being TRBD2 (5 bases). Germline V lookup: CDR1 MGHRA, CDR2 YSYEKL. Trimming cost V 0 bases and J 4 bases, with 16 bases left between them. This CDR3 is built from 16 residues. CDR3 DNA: TGCGCCAGCAGCCAAGAAGGAGGCCCAGTAACTTACGAGCAGTACTTC. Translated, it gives CASSQEGGPVTYEQYF.

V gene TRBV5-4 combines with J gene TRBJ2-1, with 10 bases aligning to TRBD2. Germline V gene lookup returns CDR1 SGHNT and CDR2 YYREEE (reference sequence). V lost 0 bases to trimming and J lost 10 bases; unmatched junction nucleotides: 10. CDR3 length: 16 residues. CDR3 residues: CASSLVSGRSTEEQFF. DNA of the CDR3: TGTGCCAGCAGCTTGGTTAGCGGGAGGTCGACGGAGGAGCAGTTCTTC.

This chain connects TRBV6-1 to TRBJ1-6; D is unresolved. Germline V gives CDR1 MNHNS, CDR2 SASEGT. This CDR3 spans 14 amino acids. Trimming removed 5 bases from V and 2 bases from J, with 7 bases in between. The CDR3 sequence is CASSSGPYNSPLHF. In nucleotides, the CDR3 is TGTGCCAGCAGTTCGGGCCCCTATAATTCACCCCTCCACTTT.

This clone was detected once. CDR3 residues: CAWSAGRSSEKLFF. CDR3 nucleotide sequence: TGTGCCTGGAGTGCGGGGCGATCGAGTGAAAAACTGTTTTTT. The chain has TRBV30 and TRBJ1-4; D may be TRBD1 (5 bases). The CDR3 totals 14 residues. CDR1 and CDR2 from the germline V gene are GTSNPN and SVGIG (reference sequence). V lost 1 base and J 7 bases, leaving 13 bases between the germline ends.

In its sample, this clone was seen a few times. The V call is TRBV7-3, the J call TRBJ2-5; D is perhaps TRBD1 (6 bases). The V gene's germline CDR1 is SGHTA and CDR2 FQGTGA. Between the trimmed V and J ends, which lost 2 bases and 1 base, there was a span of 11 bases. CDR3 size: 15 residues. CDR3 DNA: TGTGCCAGCAGCTTAGCCGGACAGCCCCAAGAGACCCAGTACTTC. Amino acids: CASSLAGQPQETQYF.

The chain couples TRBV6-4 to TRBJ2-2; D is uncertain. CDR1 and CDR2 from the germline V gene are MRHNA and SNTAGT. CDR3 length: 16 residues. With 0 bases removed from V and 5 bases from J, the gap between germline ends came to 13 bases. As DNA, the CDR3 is TGTGCCAGCAGTGACTCGACGCGAGGTGGGACCGGGGAGCTGTTTTTT. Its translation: CASSDSTRGGTGELFF.

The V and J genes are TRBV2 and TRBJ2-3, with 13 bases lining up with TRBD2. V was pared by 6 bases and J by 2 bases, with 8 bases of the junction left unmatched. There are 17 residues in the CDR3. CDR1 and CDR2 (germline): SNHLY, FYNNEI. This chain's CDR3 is CASRDTSGGAFTDTQYF. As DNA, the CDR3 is TGTGCCAGCAGGGACACTAGCGGGGGGGCGTTCACAGATACGCAGTATTTT.

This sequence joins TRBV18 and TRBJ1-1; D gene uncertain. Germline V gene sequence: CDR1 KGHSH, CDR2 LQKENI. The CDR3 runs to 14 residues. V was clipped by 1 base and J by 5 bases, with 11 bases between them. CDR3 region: CASSPLEERTEAFF. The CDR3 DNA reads TGTGCCAGCTCACCACTTGAAGAGAGGACTGAAGCTTTCTTT. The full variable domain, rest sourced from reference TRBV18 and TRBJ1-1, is NAGVMQNPRHLVRRRGQEARLRCSPMKGHSHVYWYRQLPEEGLKFMVYLQKENIIDESGMPKERFSAEFPKEGPSILRIQQVVRGDSAAYFCASSPLEERTEAFFGQGTRLTVV.

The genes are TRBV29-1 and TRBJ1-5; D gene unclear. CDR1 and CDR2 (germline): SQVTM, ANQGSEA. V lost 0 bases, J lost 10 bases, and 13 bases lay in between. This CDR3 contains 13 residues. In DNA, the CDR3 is TGCAGCGTTGAAGATCGGTCAGAGGGACCCCAGCATTTT. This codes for CSVEDRSEGPQHF.

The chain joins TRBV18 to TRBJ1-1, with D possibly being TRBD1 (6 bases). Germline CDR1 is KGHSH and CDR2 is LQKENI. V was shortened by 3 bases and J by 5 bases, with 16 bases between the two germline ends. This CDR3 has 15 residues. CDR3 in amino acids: CASSPNPGVGTEAFF. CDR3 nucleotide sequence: TGTGCCAGCTCACCCAACCCAGGGGTCGGGACTGAAGCTTTCTTT.

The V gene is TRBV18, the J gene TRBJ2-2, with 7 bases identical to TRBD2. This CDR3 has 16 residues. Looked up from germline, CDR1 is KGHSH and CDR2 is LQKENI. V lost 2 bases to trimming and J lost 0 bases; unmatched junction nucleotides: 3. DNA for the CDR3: TGTGCCAGCTCACCATTTCGGGGGGCGAACACCGGGGAGCTGTTTTTT. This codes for CASSPFRGANTGELFF.

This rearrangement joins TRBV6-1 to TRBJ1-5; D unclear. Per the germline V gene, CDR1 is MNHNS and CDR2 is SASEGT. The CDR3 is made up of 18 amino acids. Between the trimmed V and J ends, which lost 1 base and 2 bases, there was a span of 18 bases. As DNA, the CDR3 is TGTGCCAGCAGTGAAGGTGTAGGGTTTGGTGTTGGCAATCAGCCCCAGCATTTT. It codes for CASSEGVGFGVGNQPQHF.

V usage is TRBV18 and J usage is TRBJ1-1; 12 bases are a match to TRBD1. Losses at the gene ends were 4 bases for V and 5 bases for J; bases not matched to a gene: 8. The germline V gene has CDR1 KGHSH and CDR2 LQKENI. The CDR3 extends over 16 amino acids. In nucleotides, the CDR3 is TGTGCCAGCTCACGCGGGACAGGGGGCGGTTATACTGAAGCTTTCTTT. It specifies CASSRGTGGGYTEAFF.

The CDR3 loop reads CASSLGVAGGYNEQFF. The CDR3 region has the DNA TGTGCCAGCAGCTTAGGGGTAGCGGGGGGATACAATGAGCAGTTCTTC. The chain has TRBV7-6 and TRBJ2-1, with 10 bases fitting TRBD2. This CDR3 is built from 16 residues. Trimming took 1 base from V and 4 from J; bases not matched to a gene: 4. In germline, CDR1 is SGHVS, CDR2 FNYEAQ.

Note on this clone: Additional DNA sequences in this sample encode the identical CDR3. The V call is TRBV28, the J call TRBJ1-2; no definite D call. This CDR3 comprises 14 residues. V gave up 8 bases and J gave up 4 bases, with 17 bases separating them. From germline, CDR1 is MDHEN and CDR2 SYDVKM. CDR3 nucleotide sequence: TGTGCCAGCCTCCCCCAGACGGCTAGCTATGGCTACACCTTC. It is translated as CASLPQTASYGYTF.